This TCR beta chain is drawn from a study of blood T cell repertoires in COVID-19. Study-level background: Whether acute or convalescent, the COVID-19 samples came from the United States, Italy and Spain.

V was clipped by 2 bases and J by 5 bases, with 11 bases between them. This CDR3 has 14 amino acids. Germline V CDR1 and CDR2: SGHAT, FQDESV (reference sequence). Produced via immunoSEQ multiplex PCR; TCRdb's table is partial and in-frame only. The sample lists 350,000 to 450,000 clones, approximately 91% occurring once. Assignments of participants to cohorts depended upon their own reported clinical history. Within 2 weeks before study entry, exposed participants met a COVID-19 case. The source of this sequence is a woman aged 40 to 50 who had been exposed to COVID-19. V and J are TRBV11-1 and TRBJ2-3, with a tentative D call TRBD1 (6 bases). Specimen: PBMCs or T cells enriched from blood (not recorded which). The CDR3, as DNA: TGTGCCAGCAGCTTAAGGGGGAAAGGAGATACGCAGTATTTT. This gives the protein CASSLRGKGDTQYF.